This entry concerns a single TCR beta chain. Its antigen remains unknown. Method: immunoSEQ multiplex PCR; TCRdb's copy keeps in-frame clones and lacks some. The table has about 53,000 clones, 65% to 85% seen once. The data were obtained in a study of T cell responses to AZD1222 COVID-19 vaccine. Study-level information: Pooled samples include second doses given at about 4 or 12 weeks.

Findings and limits, study-wide: Spike-specific TCRs gained breadth and depth after people received two AZD1222 doses. Donor demographics were predominantly white British with a female majority; clonal diversity may be underestimated. The reported proportion of spike-specific TCRs targeting unmutated variant regions was nearly half.

The sequence was collected from an adult in good health. The starting material was peripheral blood, obtained on day 0 of AZD1222 vaccination.

The CDR3 is CASSLDSGSGYNEQFF. CDR3 bases: TGTGCCAGCAGCTTGGATAGCGGGAGTGGGTACAATGAGCAGTTCTTC. V usage is TRBV5-6 and J usage is TRBJ2-1; 9 nucleotides align to TRBD2. The germline gives CDR1 SGHDT, CDR2 YYEEEE. The CDR3 runs 16 residues. J lost 4 bases, V lost 0 bases, and 5 bases had no gene match.